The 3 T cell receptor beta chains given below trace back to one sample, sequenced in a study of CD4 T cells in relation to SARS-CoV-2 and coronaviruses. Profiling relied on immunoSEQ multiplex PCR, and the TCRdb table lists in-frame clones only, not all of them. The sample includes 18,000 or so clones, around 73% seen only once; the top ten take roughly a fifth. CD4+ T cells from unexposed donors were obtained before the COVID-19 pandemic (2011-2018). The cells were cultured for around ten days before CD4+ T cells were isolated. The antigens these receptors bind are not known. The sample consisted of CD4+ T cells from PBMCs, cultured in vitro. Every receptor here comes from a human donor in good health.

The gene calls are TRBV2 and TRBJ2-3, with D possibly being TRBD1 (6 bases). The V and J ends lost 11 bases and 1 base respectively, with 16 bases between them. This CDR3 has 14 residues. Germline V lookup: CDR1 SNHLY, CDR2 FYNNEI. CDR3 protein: CAGKQGAGTDTQYF. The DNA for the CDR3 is TGTGCCGGTAAACAGGGCGCCGGCACAGATACGCAGTATTTT.

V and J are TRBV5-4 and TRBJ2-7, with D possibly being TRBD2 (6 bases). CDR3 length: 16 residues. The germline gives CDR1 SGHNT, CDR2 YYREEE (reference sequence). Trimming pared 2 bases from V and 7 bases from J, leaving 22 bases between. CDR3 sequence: CASSFIGTPYPSEQYF. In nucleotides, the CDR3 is TGTGCCAGCAGCTTTATAGGGACTCCTTATCCAAGTGAGCAGTACTTC.

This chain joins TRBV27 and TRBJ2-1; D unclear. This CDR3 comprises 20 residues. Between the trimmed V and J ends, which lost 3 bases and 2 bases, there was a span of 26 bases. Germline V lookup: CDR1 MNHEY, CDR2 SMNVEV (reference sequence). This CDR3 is CASSFVPGSSTVPTYNEQFF. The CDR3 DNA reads TGTGCCAGCAGTTTTGTCCCTGGCAGCTCAACTGTCCCAACCTACAATGAGCAGTTCTTC.